Included here is one TCR beta chain sequence, with context. There is no known antigen for this receptor. One junction end disagrees with the germline gene, perhaps due to a read error. The germline V gene supplies CDR1 SGHTA and CDR2 FQGNSA. There are 15 amino acids in the CDR3, from cysteine to phenylalanine inclusive. Of the read, only the CDR3 DNA is kept; its 45 bases are in frame from base 1. This sample is part of a study of blood T cells in healthy people across ages (dated by TCRdb to 2013 to 2016). For context, the study as a whole: In model experiments, roughly one uniquely barcoded TCR beta cDNA molecule per two T cells was captured by template switching. Age-related changes in TCR beta repertoire diversity were measured in the study by deep sequencing normalized with unique cDNA molecular identifiers. To avoid experimental bias, donors of different ages were spread randomly across the sequencing lanes. The study analyzed two additional independent replicas of 1 million unique cDNA reads from the same blood draw for two donors, one aged 18 to 30 and one aged 80 or older. The donors were split into four age groups: young (average 16 years), middle-aged (about 40), aged (approximately 59) and long-lived (82). What the work shows at the level of the full study, not this receptor alone: Donor CMV infection status was unknown, potentially confounding age-related changes in expanded clonotypes. Compared with the aged group, the long-lived group had more naive CD4+ T cells, fewer expanded clones and increased TCR diversity, suggesting age selection. Since profiling was done on bulk unsorted PBMCs, naive and antigen-experienced compartments could not be conclusively compared. Total diversity estimates from one million sequenced T cells were considered lower bounds and underestimates. Observed TCR beta diversity per million T cells fell roughly linearly with age, and a significant reduction was already apparent by age roughly 40. There was a strong correlation between observed TCR beta diversity and the percentage of naive T cells measured by flow cytometry.

The donors were around 39 Caucasian individuals from Russia, aged roughly 6 to 100 years, who were systemically healthy. Approximately 9 milliliters of peripheral blood were collected from each donor into EDTA-treated Vacutainer tubes. Ficoll-Paque density-gradient centrifugation was used to isolate PBMCs, with at least 7 million obtained per sample. Trizol reagent was used to extract total RNA from the PBMCs, yielding at least 6 micrograms per sample. For every donor, an aliquot of PBMCs went through flow cytometry to measure the percentages of naive CD45RAhigh/CD27high T cells. The method was 5' RACE. The second PCR ran for roughly 6 to 11 cycles and used a J-beta primer mix along with a sample-barcoded 5' primer. A template-switch 5' adaptor carrying 12 random nucleotides introduced a unique molecular identifier onto each TCR beta cDNA molecule. Each sample yielded at least 3 million CDR3-containing paired-end reads. All of the RNA was converted into first-strand cDNA using the Mint cDNA synthesis kit, with a TRBC-specific oligonucleotide serving as the primer. After uracil-DNA glycosylase treatment, a first 18-cycle PCR used universal primers M1SS and BC2_uni_R on all cDNA. Regarding the original processing steps: Each sample was normalized by randomly selecting 1 million high-quality reads, each carrying a distinct molecular identifier. Instead of being binned into consensus sequences, reads that shared molecular identifiers were thrown out. MiTCR, with a Q25 quality threshold and the strictest error-elimination algorithm, was used for CDR3 identification, clonotype clustering and error correction. A nonparametric unseen species model with Euler transformation was used to estimate a lower bound on total TCR beta diversity. The public reads were quality trimmed at Q25 with fastp and then assembled into clones with MiXCR by TCRdb, keeping productive beta chains. Merged by CDR3 protein, the rows form single entries marked with the most common genes and DNA. The V and J calls were determined by TCRdb, not by the authors. This sample gives approximately 1,700,000 distinct CDR3 sequences in total; approximately 39% of them show up just once. Roughly 23% of the sample belongs to the ten largest clones.

Input material: blood. The chain employs TRBV7-2 and TRBJ1-3; possibly the D gene is TRBD1, per 5 matching bases. This sequence was found in a human donor in good health. The CDR3 in this case is CASSLDRSSGNTVYF. The sequenced DNA is TGTGCCAGCAGCTTAGACAGGAGCTCTGGAAACACCGTATATTTT.